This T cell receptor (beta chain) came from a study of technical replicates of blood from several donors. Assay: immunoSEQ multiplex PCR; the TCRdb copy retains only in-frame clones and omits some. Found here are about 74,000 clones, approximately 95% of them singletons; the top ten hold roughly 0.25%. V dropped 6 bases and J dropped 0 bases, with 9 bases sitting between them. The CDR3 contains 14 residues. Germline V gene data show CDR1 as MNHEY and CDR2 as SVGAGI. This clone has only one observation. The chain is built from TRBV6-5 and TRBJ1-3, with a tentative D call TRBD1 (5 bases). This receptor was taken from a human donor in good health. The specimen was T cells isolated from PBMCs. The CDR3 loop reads CASRTQGSGNTIYF. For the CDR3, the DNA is TGTGCCAGCAGGACCCAGGGCTCTGGAAACACCATATATTTT.